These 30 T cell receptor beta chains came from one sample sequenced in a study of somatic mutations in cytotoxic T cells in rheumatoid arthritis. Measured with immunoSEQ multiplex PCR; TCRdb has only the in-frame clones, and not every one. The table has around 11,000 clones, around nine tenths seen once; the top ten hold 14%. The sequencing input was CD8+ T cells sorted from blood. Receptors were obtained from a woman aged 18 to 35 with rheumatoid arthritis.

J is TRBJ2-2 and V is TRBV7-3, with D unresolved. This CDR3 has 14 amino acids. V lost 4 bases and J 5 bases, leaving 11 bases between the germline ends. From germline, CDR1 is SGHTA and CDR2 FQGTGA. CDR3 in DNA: TGTGCCAGCAGCTCAGACTGGCCTACCGGGGAGCTGTTTTTT. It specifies CASSSDWPTGELFF.

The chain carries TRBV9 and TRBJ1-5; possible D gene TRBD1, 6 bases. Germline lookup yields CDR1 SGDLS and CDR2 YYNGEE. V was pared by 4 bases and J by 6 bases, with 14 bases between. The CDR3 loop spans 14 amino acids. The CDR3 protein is CASSNSGGSQPQHF. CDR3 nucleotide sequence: TGTGCCAGCAGCAATTCGGGGGGCTCTCAGCCCCAGCATTTT.

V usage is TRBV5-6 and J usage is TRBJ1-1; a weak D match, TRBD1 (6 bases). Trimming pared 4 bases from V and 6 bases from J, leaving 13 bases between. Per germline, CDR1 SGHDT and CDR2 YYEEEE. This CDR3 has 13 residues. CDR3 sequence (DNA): TGTGCCAGCAGCCGACCAGGGGTGGCTGAAGCTTTCTTT. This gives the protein CASSRPGVAEAFF.

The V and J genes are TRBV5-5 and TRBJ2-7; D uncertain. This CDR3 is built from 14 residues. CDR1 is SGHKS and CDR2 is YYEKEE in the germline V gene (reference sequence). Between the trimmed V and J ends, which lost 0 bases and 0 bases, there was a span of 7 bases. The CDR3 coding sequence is TGTGCCAGCAGCTTGGGGTCAGGCTCCTACGAGCAGTACTTC. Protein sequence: CASSLGSGSYEQYF.

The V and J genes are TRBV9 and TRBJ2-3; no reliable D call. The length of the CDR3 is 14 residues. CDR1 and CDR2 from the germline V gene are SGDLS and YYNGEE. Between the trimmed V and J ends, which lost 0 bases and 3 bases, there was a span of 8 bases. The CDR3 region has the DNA TGTGCCAGCAGCGTAGGCGGAGAGACAGATACGCAGTATTTT. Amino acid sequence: CASSVGGETDTQYF.

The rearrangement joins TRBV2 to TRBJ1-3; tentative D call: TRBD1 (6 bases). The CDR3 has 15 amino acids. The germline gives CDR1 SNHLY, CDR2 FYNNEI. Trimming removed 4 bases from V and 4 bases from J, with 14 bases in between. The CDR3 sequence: CASSAWAGTGNTIYF. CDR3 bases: TGTGCCAGCAGTGCTTGGGCAGGGACAGGAAACACCATATATTTT.

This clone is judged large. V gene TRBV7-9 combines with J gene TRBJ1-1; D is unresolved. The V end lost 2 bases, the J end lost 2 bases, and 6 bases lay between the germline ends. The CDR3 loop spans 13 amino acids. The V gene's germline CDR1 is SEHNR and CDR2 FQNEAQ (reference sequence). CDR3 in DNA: TGTGCCAGCAGCTTACGTAGAAACACTGAAGCTTTCTTT. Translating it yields CASSLRRNTEAFF.

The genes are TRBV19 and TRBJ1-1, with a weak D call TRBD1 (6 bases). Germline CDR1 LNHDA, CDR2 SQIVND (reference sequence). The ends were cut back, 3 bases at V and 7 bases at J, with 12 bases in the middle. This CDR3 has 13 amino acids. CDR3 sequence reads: CASSIGTLGEAFF. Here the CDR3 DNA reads TGTGCCAGTAGTATTGGGACACTGGGTGAAGCTTTCTTT.

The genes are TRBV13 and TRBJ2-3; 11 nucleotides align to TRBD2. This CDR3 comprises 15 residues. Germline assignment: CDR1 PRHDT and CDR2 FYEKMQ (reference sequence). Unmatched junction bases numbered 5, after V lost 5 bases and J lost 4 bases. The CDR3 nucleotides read TGTGCCAGCAGCCTTAGCGGGGGGGTGGCAGATACGCAGTATTTT. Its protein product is CASSLSGGVADTQYF.

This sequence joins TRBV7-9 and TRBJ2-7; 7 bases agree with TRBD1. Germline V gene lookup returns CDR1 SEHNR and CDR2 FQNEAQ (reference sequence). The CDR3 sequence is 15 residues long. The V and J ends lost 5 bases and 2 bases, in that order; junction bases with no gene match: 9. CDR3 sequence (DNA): TGTGCCAGCAGCCCCCGGGACAGTCTACCCTACGAGCAGTACTTC. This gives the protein CASSPRDSLPYEQYF.

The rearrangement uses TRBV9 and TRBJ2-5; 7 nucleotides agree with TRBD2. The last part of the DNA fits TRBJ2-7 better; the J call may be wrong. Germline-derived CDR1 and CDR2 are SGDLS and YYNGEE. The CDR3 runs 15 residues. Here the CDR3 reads CASSVDGGSSYEQYF. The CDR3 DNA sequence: TGTGCCAGCAGCGTAGACGGGGGGAGCTCCTACGAGCAGTACTTC.

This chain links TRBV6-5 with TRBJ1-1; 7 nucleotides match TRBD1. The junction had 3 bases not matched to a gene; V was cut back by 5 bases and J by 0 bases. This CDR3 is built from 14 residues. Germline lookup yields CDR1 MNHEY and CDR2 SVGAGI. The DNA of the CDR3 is TGTGCCAGCAGTGTCGGGACAGTGAACACTGAAGCTTTCTTT. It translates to CASSVGTVNTEAFF.

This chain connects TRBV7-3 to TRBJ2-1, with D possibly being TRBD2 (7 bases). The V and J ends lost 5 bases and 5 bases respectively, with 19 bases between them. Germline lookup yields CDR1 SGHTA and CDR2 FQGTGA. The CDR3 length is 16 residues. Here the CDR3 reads CASSEPLQGGDNEQFF. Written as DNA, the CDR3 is TGTGCCAGCAGCGAACCCTTACAGGGAGGGGACAATGAGCAGTTCTTC.

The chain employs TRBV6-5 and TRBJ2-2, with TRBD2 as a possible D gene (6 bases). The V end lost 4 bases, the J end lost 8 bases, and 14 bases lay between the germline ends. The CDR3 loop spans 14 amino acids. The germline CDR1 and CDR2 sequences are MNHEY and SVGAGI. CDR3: CASSSRDWKGELFF. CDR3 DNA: TGTGCCAGCAGTTCCCGGGACTGGAAGGGGGAGCTGTTTTTT.

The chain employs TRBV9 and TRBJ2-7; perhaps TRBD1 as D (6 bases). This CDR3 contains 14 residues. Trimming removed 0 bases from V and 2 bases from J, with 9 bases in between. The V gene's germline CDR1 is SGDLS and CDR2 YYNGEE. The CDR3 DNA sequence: TGTGCCAGCAGCGTAGGAGGGACAACCTACGAGCAGTACTTC. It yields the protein CASSVGGTTYEQYF.

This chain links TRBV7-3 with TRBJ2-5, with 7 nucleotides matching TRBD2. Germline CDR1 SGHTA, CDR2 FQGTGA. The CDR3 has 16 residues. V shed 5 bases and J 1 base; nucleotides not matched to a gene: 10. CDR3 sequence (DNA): TGTGCCAGCAGCCCCAGCGGCGGGAGTTCCCAAGAGACCCAGTACTTC. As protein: CASSPSGGSSQETQYF.

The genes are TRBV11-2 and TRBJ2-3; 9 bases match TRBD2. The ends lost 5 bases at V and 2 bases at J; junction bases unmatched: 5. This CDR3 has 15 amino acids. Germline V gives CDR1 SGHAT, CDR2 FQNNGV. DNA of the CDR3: TGTGCCAGCAGCCGTAGCGGGGGACTCACAGATACGCAGTATTTT. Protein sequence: CASSRSGGLTDTQYF.

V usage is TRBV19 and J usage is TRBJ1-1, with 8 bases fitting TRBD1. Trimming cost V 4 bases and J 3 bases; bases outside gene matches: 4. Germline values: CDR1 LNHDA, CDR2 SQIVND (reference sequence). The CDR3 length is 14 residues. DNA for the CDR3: TGTGCCAGTAGTACCGCAGGGGGCTACACTGAAGCTTTCTTT. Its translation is CASSTAGGYTEAFF. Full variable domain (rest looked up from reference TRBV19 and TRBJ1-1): DGGITQSPKYLFRKEGQNVTLSCEQNLNHDAMYWYRQDPGQGLRLIYYSQIVNDFQKGDIAEGYSVSREKKESFPLTVTSAQKNPTAFYLCASSTAGGYTEAFFGQGTRLTVV.

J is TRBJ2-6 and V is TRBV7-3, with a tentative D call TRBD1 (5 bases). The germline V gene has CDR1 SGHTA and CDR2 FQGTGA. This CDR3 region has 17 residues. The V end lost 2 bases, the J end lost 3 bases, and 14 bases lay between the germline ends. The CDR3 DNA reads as TGTGCCAGCAGCTTATACGCAGGGTTAGGTGGGGCCAACGTCCTGACTTTC. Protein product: CASSLYAGLGGANVLTF.

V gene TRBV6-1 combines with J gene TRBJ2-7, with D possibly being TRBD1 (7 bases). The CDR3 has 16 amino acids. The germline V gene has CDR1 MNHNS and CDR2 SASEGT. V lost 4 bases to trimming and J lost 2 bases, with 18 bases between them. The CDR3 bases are TGTGCCAGCAGTGCCTGGGGACTTCAGGGGGCCTACGAGCAGTACTTC. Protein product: CASSAWGLQGAYEQYF.

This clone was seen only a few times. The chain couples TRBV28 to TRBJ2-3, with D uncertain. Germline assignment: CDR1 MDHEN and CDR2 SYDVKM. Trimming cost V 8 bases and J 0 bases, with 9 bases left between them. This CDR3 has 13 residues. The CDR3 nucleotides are TGTGCCAGCCGAGTTCCTAGCACAGATACGCAGTATTTT. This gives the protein CASRVPSTDTQYF.

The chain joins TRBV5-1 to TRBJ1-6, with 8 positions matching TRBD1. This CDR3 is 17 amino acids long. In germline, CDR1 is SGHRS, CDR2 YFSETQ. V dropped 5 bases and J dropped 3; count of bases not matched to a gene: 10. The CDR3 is CASSPETGDDYNSPLHF. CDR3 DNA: TGCGCCAGCAGTCCCGAGACAGGGGACGACTATAATTCACCCCTCCACTTT.

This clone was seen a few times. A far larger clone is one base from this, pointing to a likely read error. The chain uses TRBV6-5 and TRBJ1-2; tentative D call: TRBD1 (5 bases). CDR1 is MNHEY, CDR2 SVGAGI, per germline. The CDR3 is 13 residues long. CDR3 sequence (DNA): TGTGCCCGCAGTTACGGAGGGGCCTATGGCTACACCTTC. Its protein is CARSYGGAYGYTF.

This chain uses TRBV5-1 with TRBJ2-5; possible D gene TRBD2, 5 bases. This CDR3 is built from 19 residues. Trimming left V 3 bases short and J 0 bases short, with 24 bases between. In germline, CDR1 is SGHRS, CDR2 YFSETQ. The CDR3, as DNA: TGCGCCAGCAGCTCGCCCCCCGAGGGAGTCCTCCTGTACCAAGAGACCCAGTACTTC. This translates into CASSSPPEGVLLYQETQYF.

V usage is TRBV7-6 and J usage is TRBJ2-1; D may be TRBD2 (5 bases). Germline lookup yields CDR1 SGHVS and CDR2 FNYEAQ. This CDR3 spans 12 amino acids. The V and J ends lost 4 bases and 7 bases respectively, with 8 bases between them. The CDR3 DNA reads TGTGCCAGCAGCTCTAGAGGGAATGAGCAGTTCTTC. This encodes CASSSRGNEQFF.

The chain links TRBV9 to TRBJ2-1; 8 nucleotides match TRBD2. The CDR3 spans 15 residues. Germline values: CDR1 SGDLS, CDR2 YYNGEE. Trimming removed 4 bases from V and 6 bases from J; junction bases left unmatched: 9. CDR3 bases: TGTGCCAGCAGCCACAGCGGGAGTGCTGGCAATGAGCAGTTCTTC. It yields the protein CASSHSGSAGNEQFF.

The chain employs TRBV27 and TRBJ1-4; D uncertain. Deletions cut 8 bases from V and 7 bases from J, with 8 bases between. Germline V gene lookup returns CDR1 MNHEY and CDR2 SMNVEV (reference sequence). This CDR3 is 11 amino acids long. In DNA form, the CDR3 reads TGTGCCAGCCGCAGCGCTGAAAAACTGTTTTTT. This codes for CASRSAEKLFF. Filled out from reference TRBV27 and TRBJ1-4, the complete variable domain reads EAQVTQNPRYLITVTGKKLTVTCSQNMNHEYMSWYRQDPGLGLRQIYYSMNVEVTDKGDVPEGYKVSRKEKRNFPLILESPSPNQTSLYFCASRSAEKLFFGSGTQLSVL.

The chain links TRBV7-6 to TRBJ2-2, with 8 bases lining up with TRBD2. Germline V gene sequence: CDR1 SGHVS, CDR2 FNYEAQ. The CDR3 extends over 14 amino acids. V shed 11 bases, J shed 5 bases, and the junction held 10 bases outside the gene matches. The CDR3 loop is CAGWGGGPTGELFF. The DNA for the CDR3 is TGTGCCGGCTGGGGCGGGGGGCCGACCGGGGAGCTGTTTTTT.

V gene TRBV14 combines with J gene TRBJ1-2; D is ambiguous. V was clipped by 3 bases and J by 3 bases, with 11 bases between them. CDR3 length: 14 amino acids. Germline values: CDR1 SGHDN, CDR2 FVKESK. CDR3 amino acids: CASSQTVGDYGYTF. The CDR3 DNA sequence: TGTGCCAGCAGCCAGACGGTCGGGGACTATGGCTACACCTTC.

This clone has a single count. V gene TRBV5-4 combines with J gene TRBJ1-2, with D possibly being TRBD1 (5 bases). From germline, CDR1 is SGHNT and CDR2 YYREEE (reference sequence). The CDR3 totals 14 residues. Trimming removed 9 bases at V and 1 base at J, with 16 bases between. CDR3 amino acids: CATLMDNHNYGYTF. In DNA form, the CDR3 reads TGTGCCACCCTAATGGACAACCATAACTATGGCTACACCTTC. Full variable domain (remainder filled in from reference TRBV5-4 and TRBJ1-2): ETGVTQSPTHLIKTRGQQVTLRCSSQSGHNTVSWYQQALGQGPQFIFQYYREEENGRGNFPPRFSGLQFPNYSSELNVNALELDDSALYLCATLMDNHNYGYTFGSGTRLTVV.